A selection of T cell receptor beta chains follows, all from one sample in a study of beta chain features in type 1 diabetes. Profiling relied on immunoSEQ multiplex PCR, and the TCRdb table lists in-frame clones only, not all of them. The sample gives about 450,000 clones, around 10% of which show up once; about 0.045% is in the top ten. Sequenced input: naive CD4+ T cells from blood. These receptors all come from a woman aged 18-29 years in good health. Each CDR3 is given with its conserved first and last residue. A D gene is named only where the DNA matches it firmly. The size field is filled for only some rows; it gives once, few, many or a size class.

D gene: TRBD1; J gene: TRBJ2-5; V gene: TRBV5-1; clone size: few; CDR3 protein: CASSSPDRGETQYF; CDR3 DNA: TGCGCCAGCAGCTCCCCAGACAGGGGAGAGACCCAGTACTTC
D gene: .; J gene: TRBJ2-3; V gene: TRBV5-6; clone size: .; CDR3 protein: CASSSGPGPDTQYF; CDR3 DNA: TGTGCCAGCAGCTCCGGCCCGGGGCCAGATACGCAGTATTTT
D gene: .; J gene: TRBJ2-7; V gene: TRBV7-2; clone size: few; CDR3 protein: CASSPQGGLYEQYF; CDR3 DNA: TGTGCCAGCAGCCCCCAAGGGGGACTCTACGAGCAGTACTTC
D gene: TRBD1; J gene: TRBJ2-3; V gene: TRBV7-2; clone size: few; CDR3 protein: CAVGDRDFTDTQYF; CDR3 DNA: TGTGCCGTAGGGGACAGGGATTTCACAGATACGCAGTATTTT
D gene: .; J gene: TRBJ2-1; V gene: TRBV18; clone size: few; CDR3 protein: CASSPGLYEQFF; CDR3 DNA: TGTGCCAGCTCACCAGGGTTATATGAGCAGTTCTTC
D gene: .; J gene: TRBJ2-1; V gene: TRBV20-1; clone size: .; CDR3 protein: CSAGDPNEQFF; CDR3 DNA: TGCAGTGCTGGGGATCCCAATGAGCAGTTCTTC
D gene: TRBD2; J gene: TRBJ2-1; V gene: TRBV19; clone size: few; CDR3 protein: CASSNLAGVKEKQFF; CDR3 DNA: TGTGCCAGTAGTAATTTAGCGGGAGTTAAGGAAAAGCAGTTCTTC
D gene: .; J gene: TRBJ2-3; V gene: TRBV7-3; clone size: .; CDR3 protein: CASSPGGLATDTQYF; CDR3 DNA: TGTGCCAGCAGCCCAGGGGGGCTAGCAACAGATACGCAGTATTTT
D gene: TRBD1; J gene: TRBJ2-7; V gene: TRBV7-2; clone size: few; CDR3 protein: CASSLDRVSEQYF; CDR3 DNA: TGTGCCAGCAGCTTGGACAGGGTCTCCGAGCAGTACTTC
D gene: .; J gene: TRBJ2-1; V gene: TRBV11-3; clone size: few; CDR3 protein: CASNSRNAGANEQFF; CDR3 DNA: TGTGCCAGCAACTCTCGGAACGCAGGTGCGAATGAGCAGTTCTTC
D gene: TRBD1; J gene: TRBJ1-1; V gene: TRBV28; clone size: few; CDR3 protein: CASSQVGTGGTEAFF; CDR3 DNA: TGTGCCAGCAGCCAAGTTGGGACAGGGGGCACTGAAGCTTTCTTT
D gene: .; J gene: TRBJ2-1; V gene: TRBV7-2; clone size: .; CDR3 protein: CASSLAGSYNEQFF; CDR3 DNA: TGTGCCAGCAGCTTAGCGGGCAGTTACAATGAGCAGTTCTTC
D gene: TRBD1; J gene: TRBJ2-2; V gene: TRBV7-9; clone size: .; CDR3 protein: CASSTRDRKYTGELFF; CDR3 DNA: TGTGCCAGCAGCACCCGGGACAGGAAATACACCGGGGAGCTGTTTTTT
D gene: TRBD2; J gene: TRBJ2-5; V gene: TRBV7-9; clone size: .; CDR3 protein: CASSVLAGGIQETQYF; CDR3 DNA: TGTGCCAGCAGCGTTCTAGCGGGGGGAATCCAAGAGACCCAGTACTTC
D gene: .; J gene: TRBJ1-4; V gene: TRBV11-1; clone size: .; CDR3 protein: CASSGAVWGEKLFF; CDR3 DNA: TGTGCCAGCAGCGGGGCCGTCTGGGGAGAAAAACTGTTTTTT
D gene: .; J gene: TRBJ2-7; V gene: TRBV6-6; clone size: few; CDR3 protein: CASTEGFGEQYF; CDR3 DNA: TGTGCCAGCACCGAAGGGTTTGGCGAGCAGTACTTC
D gene: TRBD2; J gene: TRBJ2-3; V gene: TRBV14; clone size: few; CDR3 protein: CASSIGLAVRTDTQYF; CDR3 DNA: TGTGCCAGCAGCATAGGACTAGCGGTGCGCACAGATACGCAGTATTTT
D gene: .; J gene: TRBJ2-3; V gene: TRBV9; clone size: few; CDR3 protein: CASEMGDTQYF; CDR3 DNA: TGTGCCAGCGAGATGGGAGATACGCAGTATTTT
D gene: TRBD1; J gene: TRBJ2-1; V gene: TRBV4-3; clone size: few; CDR3 protein: CASSQDTRGFYNEQFF; CDR3 DNA: TGCGCCAGCAGCCAAGATACCAGGGGGTTCTACAATGAGCAGTTCTTC
D gene: TRBD1; J gene: TRBJ2-1; V gene: TRBV15; clone size: few; CDR3 protein: CATSRAGQGHNEQFF; CDR3 DNA: TGTGCCACCAGCAGAGCTGGACAGGGCCACAATGAGCAGTTCTTC
D gene: .; J gene: TRBJ2-1; V gene: TRBV29-1; clone size: .; CDR3 protein: CSLLTGSAPNEQFF; CDR3 DNA: TGCAGCTTATTGACAGGATCGGCCCCTAATGAGCAGTTCTTC
D gene: TRBD1; J gene: TRBJ1-1; V gene: TRBV9; clone size: few; CDR3 protein: CASSDRDRATEAFF; CDR3 DNA: TGTGCCAGCAGCGACAGAGACAGGGCGACTGAAGCTTTCTTT
D gene: .; J gene: TRBJ2-1; V gene: TRBV7-8; clone size: .; CDR3 protein: CASNPLVTLLTSDNEQFF; CDR3 DNA: TGTGCCAGCAATCCCCTAGTGACCTTATTGACTTCTGACAATGAGCAGTTCTTC
D gene: .; J gene: TRBJ2-1; V gene: TRBV7-3; clone size: few; CDR3 protein: CASSLAGVYNEQFF; CDR3 DNA: TGTGCCAGCAGCTTGGCAGGGGTCTACAATGAGCAGTTCTTC
D gene: TRBD1; J gene: TRBJ2-3; V gene: TRBV4-3; clone size: .; CDR3 protein: CASSQSLDRGGTDTQYF; CDR3 DNA: TGCGCCAGCAGCCAAAGCCTCGACAGGGGCGGAACAGATACGCAGTATTTT
D gene: TRBD1; J gene: TRBJ2-1; V gene: TRBV5-1; clone size: few; CDR3 protein: CASSRNSAGTGPYNEQFF; CDR3 DNA: TGCGCCAGCAGCCGCAACAGCGCCGGGACAGGGCCTTACAATGAGCAGTTCTTC
D gene: TRBD2; J gene: TRBJ2-5; V gene: TRBV5-1; clone size: .; CDR3 protein: CASSYVSGSRETQYF; CDR3 DNA: TGCGCCAGCAGCTATGTTAGCGGGAGTCGGGAGACCCAGTACTTC
D gene: TRBD2; J gene: TRBJ2-6; V gene: TRBV19; clone size: .; CDR3 protein: CASTQQREGSGANVLTF; CDR3 DNA: TGTGCCAGTACCCAGCAGCGGGAGGGCTCTGGGGCCAACGTCCTGACTTTC
D gene: .; J gene: TRBJ1-1; V gene: TRBV7-9; clone size: few; CDR3 protein: CASSVMNTEAFF; CDR3 DNA: TGTGCCAGCAGCGTTATGAACACTGAAGCTTTCTTT
D gene: .; J gene: TRBJ2-5; V gene: TRBV7-8; clone size: .; CDR3 protein: CASSEVQGSQYF; CDR3 DNA: TGTGCCAGCAGTGAAGTTCAGGGTTCTCAGTACTTC
D gene: .; J gene: TRBJ2-7; V gene: TRBV7-2; clone size: few; CDR3 protein: CASSLSATVYEQYF; CDR3 DNA: TGTGCCAGCAGCTTAAGCGCGACCGTCTACGAGCAGTACTTC
D gene: TRBD1; J gene: TRBJ2-7; V gene: TRBV5-4; clone size: few; CDR3 protein: CASSLSGGTGSEEQYF; CDR3 DNA: TGTGCCAGCAGCTTGTCCGGCGGGACAGGGTCAGAGGAGCAGTACTTC
D gene: .; J gene: TRBJ2-5; V gene: TRBV19; clone size: .; CDR3 protein: CASSVRGETQYF; CDR3 DNA: TGTGCCAGTAGTGTTAGGGGAGAGACCCAGTACTTC
D gene: TRBD2; J gene: TRBJ2-5; V gene: TRBV7-2; clone size: .; CDR3 protein: CASSPGASGQETQYF; CDR3 DNA: TGTGCCAGCAGCCCCGGGGCTAGCGGCCAAGAGACCCAGTACTTC
D gene: .; J gene: TRBJ2-1; V gene: TRBV9; clone size: few; CDR3 protein: CASSARQSGYEQFF; CDR3 DNA: TGTGCCAGCAGCGCCCGTCAAAGCGGTTATGAGCAGTTCTTC
D gene: .; J gene: TRBJ2-3; V gene: TRBV28; clone size: few; CDR3 protein: CASSLSRGTDTQYF; CDR3 DNA: TGTGCCAGCAGTTTATCGCGTGGGACAGATACGCAGTATTTT
D gene: .; J gene: TRBJ1-2; V gene: TRBV9; clone size: .; CDR3 protein: CASSETGTAAATNYGYTF; CDR3 DNA: TGTGCCAGCAGCGAGACCGGGACGGCGGCGGCTACTAACTATGGCTACACCTTC
D gene: .; J gene: TRBJ2-7; V gene: TRBV21-1; clone size: .; CDR3 protein: CASSIRSFYEQYF; CDR3 DNA: TGTGCCAGCAGCATACGTTCCTTCTACGAGCAGTACTTC
D gene: .; J gene: TRBJ1-1; V gene: TRBV6-5; clone size: .; CDR3 protein: CASSYSGEAFF; CDR3 DNA: TGTGCCAGCAGTTACTCCGGGGAAGCTTTCTTT
D gene: .; J gene: TRBJ2-7; V gene: TRBV9; clone size: few; CDR3 protein: CASSVVRKSSYEQYF; CDR3 DNA: TGTGCCAGCAGCGTAGTGAGGAAGAGCTCCTACGAGCAGTACTTC
D gene: .; J gene: TRBJ1-4; V gene: TRBV4-1; clone size: few; CDR3 protein: CASSQVIAEKLFF; CDR3 DNA: TGCGCCAGCAGCCAAGTCATCGCTGAAAAACTGTTTTTT
D gene: .; J gene: TRBJ1-6; V gene: TRBV18; clone size: few; CDR3 protein: CASSLQDINSPLHF; CDR3 DNA: TGTGCCAGCTCACTACAGGATATCAATTCACCCCTCCACTTT
D gene: TRBD1; J gene: TRBJ2-1; V gene: TRBV29-1; clone size: few; CDR3 protein: CSVRGTGYDNEQFF; CDR3 DNA: TGCAGCGTCCGCGGGACAGGGTACGACAATGAGCAGTTCTTC
D gene: .; J gene: TRBJ2-3; V gene: TRBV4-2; clone size: .; CDR3 protein: CASSQDRDSFGTDTQYF; CDR3 DNA: TGTGCCAGCAGCCAAGATAGGGATTCTTTTGGCACAGATACGCAGTATTTT
D gene: TRBD1; J gene: TRBJ2-6; V gene: TRBV28; clone size: .; CDR3 protein: CASSRGLAAGANVLTF; CDR3 DNA: TGTGCCAGCTCCAGGGGGCTGGCTGCTGGGGCCAACGTCCTGACTTTC